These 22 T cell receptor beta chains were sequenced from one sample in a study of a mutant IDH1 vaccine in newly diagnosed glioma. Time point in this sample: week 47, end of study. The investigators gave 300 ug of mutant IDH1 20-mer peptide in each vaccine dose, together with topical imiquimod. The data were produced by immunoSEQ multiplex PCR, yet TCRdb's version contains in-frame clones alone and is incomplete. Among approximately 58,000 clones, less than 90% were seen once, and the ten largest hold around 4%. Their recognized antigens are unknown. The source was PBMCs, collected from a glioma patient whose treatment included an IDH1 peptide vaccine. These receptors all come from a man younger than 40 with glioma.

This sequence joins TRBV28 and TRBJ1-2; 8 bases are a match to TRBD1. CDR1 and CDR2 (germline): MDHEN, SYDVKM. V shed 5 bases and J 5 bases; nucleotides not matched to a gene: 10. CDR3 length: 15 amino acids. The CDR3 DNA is TGTGCCAGCAGTAATTGGGACAGGACTGATTATGGCTACACCTTC. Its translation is CASSNWDRTDYGYTF.

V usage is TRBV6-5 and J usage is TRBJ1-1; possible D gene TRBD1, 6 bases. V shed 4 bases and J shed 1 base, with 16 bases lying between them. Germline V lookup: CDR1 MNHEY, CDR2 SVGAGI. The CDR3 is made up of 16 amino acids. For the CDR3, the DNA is TGTGCCAGCAGTTCCACCTCGGGGGGCTGGAACACTGAAGCTTTCTTT. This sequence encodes CASSSTSGGWNTEAFF.

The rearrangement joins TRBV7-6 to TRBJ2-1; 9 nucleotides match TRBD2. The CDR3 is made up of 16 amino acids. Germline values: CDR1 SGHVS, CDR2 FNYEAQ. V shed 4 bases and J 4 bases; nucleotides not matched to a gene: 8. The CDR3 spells CASSSQSGGFYNEQFF. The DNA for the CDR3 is TGTGCCAGCAGCTCGCAAAGCGGGGGGTTTTACAATGAGCAGTTCTTC. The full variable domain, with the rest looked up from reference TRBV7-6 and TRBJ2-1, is GAGVSQSPRYKVTKRGQDVALRCDPISGHVSLYWYRQALGQGPEFLTYFNYEAQQDKSGLPNDRFSAERPEGSISTLTIQRTEQRDSAMYRCASSSQSGGFYNEQFFGPGTRLTVL.

The CDR3 loop is CASGLVWLRGSSGNEQYF. For the CDR3, the DNA is TGTGCTAGTGGTTTGGTATGGCTAAGGGGTTCCTCCGGGAACGAGCAGTACTTC. The chain uses TRBV12-5 and TRBJ2-7, with D perhaps being TRBD1 or TRBD2 (5 bases each). The CDR3 loop spans 18 amino acids. Germline V CDR1 and CDR2: LGHNT, FRNRAP. V lost 0 bases to trimming and J lost 5 bases, with 23 bases between them.

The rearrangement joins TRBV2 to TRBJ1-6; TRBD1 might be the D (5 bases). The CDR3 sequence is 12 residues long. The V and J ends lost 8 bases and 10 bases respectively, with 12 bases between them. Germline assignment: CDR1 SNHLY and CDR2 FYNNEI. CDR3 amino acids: CASAREGSPLHF. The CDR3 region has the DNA TGTGCCAGCGCCAGGGAAGGATCACCCCTCCACTTT.

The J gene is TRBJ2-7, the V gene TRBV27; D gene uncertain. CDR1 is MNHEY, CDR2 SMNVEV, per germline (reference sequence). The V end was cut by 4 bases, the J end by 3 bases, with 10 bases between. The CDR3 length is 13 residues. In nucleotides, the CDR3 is TGTGCCAGCAGTTGGAGTTCAGGCTACGAGCAGTACTTC. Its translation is CASSWSSGYEQYF.

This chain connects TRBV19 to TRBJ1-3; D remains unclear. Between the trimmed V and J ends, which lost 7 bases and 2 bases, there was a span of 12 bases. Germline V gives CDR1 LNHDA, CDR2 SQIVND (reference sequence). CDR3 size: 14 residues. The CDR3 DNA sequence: TGTGCCAGTATAAAGGGCTCGGCTGGAAACACCATATATTTT. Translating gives CASIKGSAGNTIYF.

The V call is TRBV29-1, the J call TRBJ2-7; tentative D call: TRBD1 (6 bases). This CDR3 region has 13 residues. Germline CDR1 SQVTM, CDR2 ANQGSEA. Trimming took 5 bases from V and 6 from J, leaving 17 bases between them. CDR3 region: CSVYGTPDCEQYF. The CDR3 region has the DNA TGCAGCGTTTACGGGACACCAGACTGCGAGCAGTACTTC.

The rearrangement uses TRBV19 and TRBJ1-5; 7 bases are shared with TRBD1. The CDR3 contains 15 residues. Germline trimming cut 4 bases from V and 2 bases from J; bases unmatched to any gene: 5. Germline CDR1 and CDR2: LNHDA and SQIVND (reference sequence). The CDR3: CASSNRGQGNQPQHF. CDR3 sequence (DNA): TGTGCCAGTAGTAACAGGGGCCAAGGCAATCAGCCCCAGCATTTT.

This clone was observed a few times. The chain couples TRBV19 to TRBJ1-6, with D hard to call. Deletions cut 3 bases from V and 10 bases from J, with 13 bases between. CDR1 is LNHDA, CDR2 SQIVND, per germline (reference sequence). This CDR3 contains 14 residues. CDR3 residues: CASSMGGKGSPLHF. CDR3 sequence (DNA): TGTGCCAGTAGTATGGGCGGGAAAGGCTCACCCCTCCACTTT.

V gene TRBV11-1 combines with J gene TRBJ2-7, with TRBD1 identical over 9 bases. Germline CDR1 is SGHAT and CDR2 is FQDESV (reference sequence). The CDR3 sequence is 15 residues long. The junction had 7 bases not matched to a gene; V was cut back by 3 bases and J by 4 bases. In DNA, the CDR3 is TGTGCCAGCAGCTTTAGGACAGGGGCGTCGTACGAGCAGTACTTC. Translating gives CASSFRTGASYEQYF.

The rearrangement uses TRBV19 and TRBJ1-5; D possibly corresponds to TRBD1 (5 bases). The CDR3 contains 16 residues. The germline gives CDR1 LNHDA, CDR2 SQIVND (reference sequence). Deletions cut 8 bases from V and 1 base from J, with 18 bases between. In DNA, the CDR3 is TGTGCCAGTCTATCCCTGCAGGGTGGAAGCAATCAGCCCCAGCATTTT. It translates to CASLSLQGGSNQPQHF.

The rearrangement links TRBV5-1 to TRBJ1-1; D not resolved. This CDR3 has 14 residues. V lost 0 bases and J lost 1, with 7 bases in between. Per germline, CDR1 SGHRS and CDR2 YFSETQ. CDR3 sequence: CASSLVAGNTEAFF. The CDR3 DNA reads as TGCGCCAGCAGCTTGGTGGCGGGGAACACTGAAGCTTTCTTT.

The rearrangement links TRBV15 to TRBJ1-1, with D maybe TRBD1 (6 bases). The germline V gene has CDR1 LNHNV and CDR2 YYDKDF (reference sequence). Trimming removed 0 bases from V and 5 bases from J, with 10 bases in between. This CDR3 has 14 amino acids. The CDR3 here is CATSRDTGRTEAFF. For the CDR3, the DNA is TGTGCCACCAGCAGAGATACAGGGAGAACTGAAGCTTTCTTT.

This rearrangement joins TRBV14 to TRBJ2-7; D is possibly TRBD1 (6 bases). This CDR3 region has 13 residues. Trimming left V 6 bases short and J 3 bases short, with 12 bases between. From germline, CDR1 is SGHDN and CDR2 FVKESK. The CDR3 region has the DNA TGTGCCAGCAGGCCGGACAGTTTCTACGAGCAGTACTTC. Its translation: CASRPDSFYEQYF.

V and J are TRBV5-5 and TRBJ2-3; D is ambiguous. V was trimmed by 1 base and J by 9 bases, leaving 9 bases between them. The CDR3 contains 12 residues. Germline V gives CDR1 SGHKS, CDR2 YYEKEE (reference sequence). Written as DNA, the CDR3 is TGTGCCAGCAGCTTGTCTTCGGAAACGCAGTATTTT. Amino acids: CASSLSSETQYF. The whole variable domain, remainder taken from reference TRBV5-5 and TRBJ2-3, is DAGVTQSPTHLIKTRGQQVTLRCSPISGHKSVSWYQQVLGQGPQFIFQYYEKEERGRGNFPDRFSARQFPNYSSELNVNALLLGDSALYLCASSLSSETQYFGPGTRLTVL.

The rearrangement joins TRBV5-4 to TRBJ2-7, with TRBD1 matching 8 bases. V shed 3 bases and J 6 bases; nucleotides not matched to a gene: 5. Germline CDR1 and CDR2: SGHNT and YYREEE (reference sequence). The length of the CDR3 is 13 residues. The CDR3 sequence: CASSYDRGGEQYF. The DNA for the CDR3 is TGTGCCAGCAGCTATGACAGGGGAGGCGAGCAGTACTTC.

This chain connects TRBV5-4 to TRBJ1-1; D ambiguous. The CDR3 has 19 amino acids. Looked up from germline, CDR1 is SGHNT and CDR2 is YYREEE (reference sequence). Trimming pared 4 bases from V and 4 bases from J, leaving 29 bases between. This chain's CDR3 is CASSPPAGLHPPKGTEAFF. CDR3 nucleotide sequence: TGTGCCAGCAGCCCCCCTGCGGGCCTACACCCCCCAAAGGGCACTGAAGCTTTCTTT.

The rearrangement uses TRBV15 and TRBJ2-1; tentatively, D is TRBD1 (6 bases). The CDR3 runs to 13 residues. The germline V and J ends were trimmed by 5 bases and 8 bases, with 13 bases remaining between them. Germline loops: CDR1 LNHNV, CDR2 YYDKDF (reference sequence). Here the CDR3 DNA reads TGTGCCACCAGCGTGGACAGTGCGGATGAGCAGTTCTTC. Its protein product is CATSVDSADEQFF.

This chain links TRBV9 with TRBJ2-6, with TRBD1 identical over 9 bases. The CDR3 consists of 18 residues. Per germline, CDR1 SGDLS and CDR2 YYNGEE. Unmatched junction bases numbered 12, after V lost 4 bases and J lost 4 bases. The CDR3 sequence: CASSLRSGQGGGANVLTF. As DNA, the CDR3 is TGTGCCAGCAGCCTTCGCTCGGGACAGGGTGGAGGGGCCAACGTCCTGACTTTC. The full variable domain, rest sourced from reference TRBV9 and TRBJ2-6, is DSGVTQTPKHLITATGQRVTLRCSPRSGDLSVYWYQQSLDQGLQFLIQYYNGEERAKGNILERFSAQQFPDLHSELNLSSLELGDSALYFCASSLRSGQGGGANVLTFGAGSRLTVL.

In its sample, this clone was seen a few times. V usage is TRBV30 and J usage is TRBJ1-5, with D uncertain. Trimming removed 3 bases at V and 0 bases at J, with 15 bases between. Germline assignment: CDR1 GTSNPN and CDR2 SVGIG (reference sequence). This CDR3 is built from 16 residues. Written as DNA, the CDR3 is TGTGCCTGGAGCGTACAGAAGATCCTTAGCAATCAGCCCCAGCATTTT. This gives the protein CAWSVQKILSNQPQHF. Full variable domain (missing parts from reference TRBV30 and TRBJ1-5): SQTIHQWPATLVQPVGSPLSLECTVEGTSNPNLYWYRQAAGRGLQLLFYSVGIGQISSEVPQNLSASRPQDRQFILSSKKLLLSDSGFYLCAWSVQKILSNQPQHFGDGTRLSIL.

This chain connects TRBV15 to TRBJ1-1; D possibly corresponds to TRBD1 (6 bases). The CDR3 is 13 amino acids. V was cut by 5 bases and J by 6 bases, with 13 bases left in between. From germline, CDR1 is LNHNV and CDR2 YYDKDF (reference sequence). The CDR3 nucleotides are TGTGCCACCAGCGGACTGGGGGGCGCTGAAGCTTTCTTT. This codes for CATSGLGGAEAFF.